The clone carrying this T cell receptor beta chain was found many times. Its target is not known. The sample originates from a study of CD8 T cells in ankylosing spondylitis. General observations from the study: The study looked at matched synovial fluid samples from ankylosing spondylitis patients. Disease-linked clones were reported to be significantly enriched there.

TCRdb re-analysed the 5' RACE reads in MiXCR, keeping a single row per CDR3 protein. In the table there are 310,000 or so distinct CDR3 sequences, around 19% of which are singletons. The sequence derives from a male donor with ankylosing spondylitis or in good health (not recorded which). Sample: blood, either unsorted or a sorted T cell fraction (not recorded which).

DNA for the CDR3: TGTGCCATCAGTGAAGTGGCAGATACGCAGTATTTT. Its protein product is CAISEVADTQYF. V is TRBV10-3 and J is TRBJ2-3; D uncertain. From germline, CDR1 is ENHRY and CDR2 SYGVKD. V lost 3 bases to trimming and J lost 4 bases, with 5 bases between them. The CDR3 runs 12 residues.